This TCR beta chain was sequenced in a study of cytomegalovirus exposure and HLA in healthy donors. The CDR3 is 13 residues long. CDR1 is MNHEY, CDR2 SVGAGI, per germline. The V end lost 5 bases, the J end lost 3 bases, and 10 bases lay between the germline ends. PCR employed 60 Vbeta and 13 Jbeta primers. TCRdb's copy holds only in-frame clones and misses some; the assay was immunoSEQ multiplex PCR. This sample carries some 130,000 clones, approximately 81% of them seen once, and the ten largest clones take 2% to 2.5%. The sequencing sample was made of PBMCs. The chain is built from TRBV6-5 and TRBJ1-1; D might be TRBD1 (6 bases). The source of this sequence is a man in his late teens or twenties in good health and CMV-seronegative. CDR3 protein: CASSIAGDTEAFF. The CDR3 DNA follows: TGTGCCAGCAGTATAGCAGGGGACACTGAAGCTTTCTTT.